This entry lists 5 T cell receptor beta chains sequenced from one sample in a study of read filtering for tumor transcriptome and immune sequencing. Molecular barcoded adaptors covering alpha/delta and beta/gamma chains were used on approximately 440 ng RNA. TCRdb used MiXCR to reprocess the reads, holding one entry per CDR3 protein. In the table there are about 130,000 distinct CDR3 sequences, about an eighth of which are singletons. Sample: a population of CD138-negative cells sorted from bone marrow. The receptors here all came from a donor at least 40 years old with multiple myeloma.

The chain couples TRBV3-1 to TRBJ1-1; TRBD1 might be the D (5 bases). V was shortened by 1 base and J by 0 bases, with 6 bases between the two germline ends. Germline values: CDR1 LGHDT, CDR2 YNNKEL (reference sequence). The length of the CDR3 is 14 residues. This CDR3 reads CASSQGRVNTEAFF. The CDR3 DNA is TGTGCCAGCAGCCAAGGCAGGGTGAACACTGAAGCTTTCTTT.

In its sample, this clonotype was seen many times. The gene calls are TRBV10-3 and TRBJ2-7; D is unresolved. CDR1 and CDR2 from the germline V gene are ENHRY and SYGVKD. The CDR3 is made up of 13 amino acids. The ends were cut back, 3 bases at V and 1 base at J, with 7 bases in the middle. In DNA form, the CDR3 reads TGTGCCATCAGTGATGGGGAATCCTACGAGCAGTACTTC. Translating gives CAISDGESYEQYF.

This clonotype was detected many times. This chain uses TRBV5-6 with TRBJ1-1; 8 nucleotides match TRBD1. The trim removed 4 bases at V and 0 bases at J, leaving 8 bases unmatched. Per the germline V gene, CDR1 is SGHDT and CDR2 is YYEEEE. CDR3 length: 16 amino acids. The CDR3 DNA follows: TGTGCCAGCAGCCCAGACAGGGGTATGATGAACACTGAAGCTTTCTTT. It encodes CASSPDRGMMNTEAFF.

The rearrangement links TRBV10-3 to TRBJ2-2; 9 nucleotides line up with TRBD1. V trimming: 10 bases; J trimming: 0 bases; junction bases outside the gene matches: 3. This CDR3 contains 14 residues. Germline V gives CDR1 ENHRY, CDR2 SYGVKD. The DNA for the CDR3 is TGTGCCAACAGGGGGCTGGCGAACACCGGGGAGCTGTTTTTT. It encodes CANRGLANTGELFF.

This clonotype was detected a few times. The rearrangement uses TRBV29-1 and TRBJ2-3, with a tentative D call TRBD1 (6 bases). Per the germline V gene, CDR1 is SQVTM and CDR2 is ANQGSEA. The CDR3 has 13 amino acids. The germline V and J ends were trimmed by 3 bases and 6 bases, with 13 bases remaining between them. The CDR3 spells CSVETQGLDTQYF. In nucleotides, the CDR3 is TGCAGCGTTGAGACCCAGGGGCTTGATACGCAGTATTTT.